This TCR beta chain was obtained from a study of cytomegalovirus exposure and HLA in healthy donors. Produced via immunoSEQ multiplex PCR; TCRdb's table is partial and in-frame only. The repertoire has about 120,000 clones, 70% to 90% of them found once; the top ten carry about 6.9%. CDR1 is SEHNR and CDR2 is FQNEAQ in the germline V gene (reference sequence). The CDR3 has 14 residues. With 5 bases clipped from V and 4 bases from J, the junction kept 6 bases outside the gene matches. The sequenced material came from PBMCs. This sequence was found in a woman younger than 35 in good health and CMV-seropositive. The chain couples TRBV7-9 to TRBJ1-1, with 8 bases aligning to TRBD1. The CDR3 here is CASSTLRGPTEAFF. The CDR3 DNA reads TGTGCCAGCAGCACCCTCAGGGGGCCCACTGAAGCTTTCTTT.